A single sample gave rise to the 14 T cell receptor beta chains below, sequenced in a study of cytotoxic CD8 clonotypes in ibrutinib-treated CLL. Here immunoSEQ multiplex PCR was the method, and the copy in TCRdb shows in-frame clones only, minus some. The table includes over 95,000 clones, approximately 56% detected once. The sequences come from PBMCs, collected after 24 months of ibrutinib treatment. Receptor source: a human donor with chronic lymphocytic leukemia.

The chain carries TRBV18 and TRBJ2-1, with 9 nucleotides matching TRBD1. The germline gives CDR1 KGHSH, CDR2 LQKENI. V shed 3 bases and J 4 bases; nucleotides not matched to a gene: 4. The CDR3 length is 15 residues. The CDR3, as DNA: TGTGCCAGCTCACCTCCCGGGACAGGGTACAATGAGCAGTTCTTC. Translating gives CASSPPGTGYNEQFF.

This sequence joins TRBV5-6 and TRBJ2-5; unclear D gene. The CDR3 spans 15 residues. V was cut by 0 bases and J by 1 base, with 10 bases left in between. The germline V gene has CDR1 SGHDT and CDR2 YYEEEE. The CDR3 loop is CASSLVGGSQETQYF. The CDR3 DNA reads as TGTGCCAGCAGCTTGGTTGGTGGTAGCCAAGAGACCCAGTACTTC.

This clone was observed a single time. The genes are TRBV11-1 and TRBJ1-1; possible D gene TRBD1, 6 bases. The CDR3 loop spans 16 amino acids. V was clipped by 5 bases and J by 6 bases, with 22 bases between them. Germline lookup yields CDR1 SGHAT and CDR2 FQDESV (reference sequence). Here the CDR3 DNA reads TGTGCCAGCAGCCCGTCTTCTCCAGGGGTTGGCGCTGAAGCTTTCTTT. It encodes CASSPSSPGVGAEAFF.

This clone was picked up a small number of times. The gene calls are TRBV5-6 and TRBJ1-1; 8 nucleotides line up with TRBD1. V trimming: 4 bases; J trimming: 6 bases; junction bases outside the gene matches: 11. Germline-derived CDR1 and CDR2 are SGHDT and YYEEEE. This CDR3 has 15 amino acids. The DNA for the CDR3 is TGTGCCAGCAGCATCCAGGACAGGGATTCCGCTGAAGCTTTCTTT. It yields the protein CASSIQDRDSAEAFF.

J is TRBJ2-7 and V is TRBV7-8; D may be TRBD2 (6 bases). CDR1 SGHVS and CDR2 FQNEAQ come from the germline V gene. This CDR3 has 15 residues. V was shortened by 5 bases and J by 7 bases, with 21 bases between the two germline ends. The DNA of the CDR3 is TGTGCCAGCAGCGTCCGGGACTCTCACTCCGGTGAGCAGTACTTC. Encoded protein: CASSVRDSHSGEQYF.

The V and J genes are TRBV6-5 and TRBJ1-4; D is uncertain. Germline CDR1 is MNHEY and CDR2 is SVGAGI. V dropped 6 bases and J dropped 5 bases, with 13 bases sitting between them. The CDR3 is 14 residues long. CDR3 nucleotides: TGTGCCAGCAGCCCCCGACGGAGGAATGAAAAACTGTTTTTT. Its protein is CASSPRRRNEKLFF.

V is TRBV11-3 and J is TRBJ2-2; TRBD2 matches 10 bases. This CDR3 spans 16 amino acids. Germline V lookup: CDR1 SGHNT, CDR2 YENEEA. J gave up 2 bases and V 3 bases, and 3 bases lay outside the gene matches. CDR3 coding DNA: TGTGCCAGCAGCTTTTCTAGCGGGGGCAACACCGGGGAGCTGTTTTTT. It codes for CASSFSSGGNTGELFF.

This chain links TRBV7-8 with TRBJ1-2; TRBD1 is a possible D gene (6 bases). Germline V lookup: CDR1 SGHVS, CDR2 FQNEAQ. Deletions cut 5 bases from V and 6 bases from J, with 19 bases between. The CDR3 is 15 residues long. The CDR3 coding sequence is TGTGCCAGCAGCCCCATAGGAGGCTCAGGGGATGGCTACACCTTC. Translation: CASSPIGGSGDGYTF.

The gene calls are TRBV7-6 and TRBJ2-5; D is perhaps TRBD1 (6 bases). V was pared by 2 bases and J by 2 bases, with 21 bases between. The V gene's germline CDR1 is SGHVS and CDR2 FNYEAQ. The CDR3 runs 18 residues. The CDR3: CASSLTMPHTGTQETQYF. The CDR3, as DNA: TGTGCCAGCAGCTTAACGATGCCGCATACCGGGACACAAGAGACCCAGTACTTC.

This clone was counted between two and nine times. The chain uses TRBV29-1 and TRBJ1-2; 7 nucleotides match TRBD1. This CDR3 spans 13 amino acids. Germline V gives CDR1 SQVTM, CDR2 ANQGSEA. V lost 6 bases to trimming and J lost 0 bases; unmatched junction nucleotides: 4. The CDR3 reads CSVMTGTNYGYTF. CDR3 coding DNA: TGCAGCGTCATGACAGGGACTAACTATGGCTACACCTTC.

Points on this clone: Germline is not matched at one junction end, which may reflect a read error. This chain joins TRBV6-1 and TRBJ1-2, with no clear D. The CDR3 loop spans 13 amino acids. The germline CDR1 and CDR2 sequences are MNHNS and SASEGT. The CDR3 region has the DNA TGTGCCAGCAGTTCTGGATGGTTAAGTTTTCCGGCCTTC. The encoded protein is CASSSGWLSFPAF.

The chain couples TRBV9 to TRBJ2-1; possibly TRBD2 for D (6 bases). Trimming shortened V by 0 bases and J by 5 bases, and 12 bases separated the two germline ends. The CDR3 covers 15 residues. CDR1 is SGDLS, CDR2 YYNGEE, per germline. CDR3 amino acids: CASSVEAGQNNEQFF. The DNA of the CDR3 is TGTGCCAGCAGCGTAGAGGCGGGGCAAAACAATGAGCAGTTCTTC.

The chain uses TRBV11-3 and TRBJ1-5; TRBD1 aligns across 10 bases. CDR1 is SGHNT and CDR2 is YENEEA in the germline V gene. This CDR3 has 14 residues. V shed 1 base and J 11 bases; nucleotides not matched to a gene: 5. CDR3 in amino acids: CASSLGGTGAAQHF. The CDR3 bases are TGTGCCAGCAGCTTAGGTGGGACAGGGGCGGCCCAGCATTTT.

This clone was seen only once. In nucleotides, the CDR3 is TGTGCCAGCAGGTCAAACAGGGGTTCGTATAATTCACCCCTCCACTTT. This codes for CASRSNRGSYNSPLHF. This chain links TRBV27 with TRBJ1-6, with 7 bases matching TRBD1. V shed 6 bases and J 4 bases; nucleotides not matched to a gene: 9. This CDR3 comprises 16 residues. In germline, CDR1 is MNHEY, CDR2 SMNVEV (reference sequence).